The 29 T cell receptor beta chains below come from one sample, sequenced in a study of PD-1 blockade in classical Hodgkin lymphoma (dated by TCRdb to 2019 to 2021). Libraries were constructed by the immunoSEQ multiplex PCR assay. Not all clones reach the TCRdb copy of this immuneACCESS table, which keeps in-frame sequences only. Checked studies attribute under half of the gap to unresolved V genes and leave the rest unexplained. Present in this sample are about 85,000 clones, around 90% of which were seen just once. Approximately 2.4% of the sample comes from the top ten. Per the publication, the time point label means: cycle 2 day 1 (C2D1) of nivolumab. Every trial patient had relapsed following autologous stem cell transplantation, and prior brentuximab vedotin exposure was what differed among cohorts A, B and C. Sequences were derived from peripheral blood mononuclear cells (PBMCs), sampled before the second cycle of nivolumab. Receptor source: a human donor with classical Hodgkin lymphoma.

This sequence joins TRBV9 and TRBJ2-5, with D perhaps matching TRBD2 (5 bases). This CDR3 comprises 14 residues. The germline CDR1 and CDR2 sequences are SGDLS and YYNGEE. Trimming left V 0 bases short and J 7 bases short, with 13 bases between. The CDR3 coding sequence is TGTGCCAGCAGCGTAGAACCCGCGGCGGGGACCCAGTACTTC. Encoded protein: CASSVEPAAGTQYF. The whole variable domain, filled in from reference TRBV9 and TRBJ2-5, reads DSGVTQTPKHLITATGQRVTLRCSPRSGDLSVYWYQQSLDQGLQFLIQYYNGEERAKGNILERFSAQQFPDLHSELNLSSLELGDSALYFCASSVEPAAGTQYFGPGTRLLVL.

For the CDR3, the DNA is TGTGCCAGCAGTTTATACGGCCCATTGGTCATACCCAATGAGCAGTTCTTC. This translates into CASSLYGPLVIPNEQFF. The chain couples TRBV27 to TRBJ2-1; D ambiguous. V dropped 1 base and J dropped 6 bases, with 19 bases sitting between them. CDR3 length: 17 residues. CDR1 is MNHEY and CDR2 is SMNVEV in the germline V gene (reference sequence).

For the CDR3, the DNA is TGTGCCAGCAGTCGAGCTGCCAGTACGGAGACCCAGTACTTC. Protein product: CASSRAASTETQYF. V usage is TRBV6-5 and J usage is TRBJ2-5; D ambiguous. V was cut by 5 bases and J by 5 bases, with 15 bases left in between. Per germline, CDR1 MNHEY and CDR2 SVGAGI. The CDR3 is made up of 14 amino acids.

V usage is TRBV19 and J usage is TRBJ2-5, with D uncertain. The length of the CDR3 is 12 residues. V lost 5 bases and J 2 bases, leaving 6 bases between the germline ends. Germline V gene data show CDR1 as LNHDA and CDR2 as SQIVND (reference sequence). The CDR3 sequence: CASSFLQETQYF. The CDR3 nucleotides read TGTGCCAGTAGTTTTTTGCAAGAGACCCAGTACTTC. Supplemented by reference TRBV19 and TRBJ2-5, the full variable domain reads DGGITQSPKYLFRKEGQNVTLSCEQNLNHDAMYWYRQDPGQGLRLIYYSQIVNDFQKGDIAEGYSVSREKKESFPLTVTSAQKNPTAFYLCASSFLQETQYFGPGTRLLVL.

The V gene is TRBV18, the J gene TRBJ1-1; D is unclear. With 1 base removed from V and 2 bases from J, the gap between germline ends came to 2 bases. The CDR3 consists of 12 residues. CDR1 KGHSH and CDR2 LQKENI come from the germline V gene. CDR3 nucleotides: TGTGCCAGCTCACCACAAAACACTGAAGCTTTCTTT. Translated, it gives CASSPQNTEAFF.

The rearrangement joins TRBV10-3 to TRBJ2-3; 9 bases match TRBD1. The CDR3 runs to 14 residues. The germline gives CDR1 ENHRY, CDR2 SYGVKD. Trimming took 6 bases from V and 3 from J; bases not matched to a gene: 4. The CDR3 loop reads CAIRRQGETDTQYF. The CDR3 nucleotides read TGTGCCATCAGAAGACAGGGGGAAACAGATACGCAGTATTTT.

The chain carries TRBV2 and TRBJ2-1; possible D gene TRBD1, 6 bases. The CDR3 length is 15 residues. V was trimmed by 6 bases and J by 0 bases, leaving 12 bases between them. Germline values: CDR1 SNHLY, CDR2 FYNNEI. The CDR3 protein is CASRETGSSYNEQFF. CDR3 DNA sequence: TGTGCCAGCAGAGAAACAGGGTCCTCCTACAATGAGCAGTTCTTC.

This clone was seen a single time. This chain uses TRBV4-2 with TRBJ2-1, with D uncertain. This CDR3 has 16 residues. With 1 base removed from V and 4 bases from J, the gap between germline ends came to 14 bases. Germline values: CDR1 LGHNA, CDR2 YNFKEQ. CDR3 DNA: TGTGCCAGCAGCCAAGGCGGAACAGACCATTACAATGAGCAGTTCTTC. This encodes CASSQGGTDHYNEQFF.

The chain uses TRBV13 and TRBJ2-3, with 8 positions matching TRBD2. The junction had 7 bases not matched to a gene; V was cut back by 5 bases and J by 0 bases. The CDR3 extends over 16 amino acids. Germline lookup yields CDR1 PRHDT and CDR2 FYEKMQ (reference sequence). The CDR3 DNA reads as TGTGCCAGCAGCCGGGAGGGGAAATCTAGCACAGATACGCAGTATTTT. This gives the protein CASSREGKSSTDTQYF.

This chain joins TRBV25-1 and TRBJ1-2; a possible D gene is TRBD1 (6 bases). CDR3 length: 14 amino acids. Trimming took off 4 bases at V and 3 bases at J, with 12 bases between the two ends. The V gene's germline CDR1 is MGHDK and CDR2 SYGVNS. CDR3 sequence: CASSGTATYYGYTF. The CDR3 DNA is TGTGCCAGCAGTGGGACAGCAACATACTATGGCTACACCTTC.

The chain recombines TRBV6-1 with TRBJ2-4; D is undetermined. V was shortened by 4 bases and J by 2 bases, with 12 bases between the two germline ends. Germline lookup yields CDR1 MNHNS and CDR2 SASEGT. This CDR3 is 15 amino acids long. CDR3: CASSAWDRTKNIQYF. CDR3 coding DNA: TGTGCCAGCAGTGCTTGGGATCGGACCAAAAACATTCAGTACTTC.

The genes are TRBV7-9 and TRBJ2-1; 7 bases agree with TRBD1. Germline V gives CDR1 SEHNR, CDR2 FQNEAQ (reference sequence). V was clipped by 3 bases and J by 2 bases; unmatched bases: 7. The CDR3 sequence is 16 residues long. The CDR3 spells CASSLTGMTPYNEQFF. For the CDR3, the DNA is TGTGCCAGCAGCTTGACAGGGATGACTCCCTACAATGAGCAGTTCTTC.

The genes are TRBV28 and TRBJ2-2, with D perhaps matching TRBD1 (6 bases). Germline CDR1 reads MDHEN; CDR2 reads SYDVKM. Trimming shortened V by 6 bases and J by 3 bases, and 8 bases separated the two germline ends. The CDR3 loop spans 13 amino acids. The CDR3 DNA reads TGTGCCAGCAGGAGGGGGTACACCGGGGAGCTGTTTTTT. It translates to CASRRGYTGELFF.

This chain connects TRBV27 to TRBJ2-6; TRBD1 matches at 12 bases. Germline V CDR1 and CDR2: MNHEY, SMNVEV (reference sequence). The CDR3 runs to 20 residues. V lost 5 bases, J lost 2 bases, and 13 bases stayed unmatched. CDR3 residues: CASSPTLGQGAGAGANVLTF. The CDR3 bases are TGTGCCAGCAGTCCGACGCTGGGACAGGGGGCGGGGGCTGGGGCCAACGTCCTGACTTTC.

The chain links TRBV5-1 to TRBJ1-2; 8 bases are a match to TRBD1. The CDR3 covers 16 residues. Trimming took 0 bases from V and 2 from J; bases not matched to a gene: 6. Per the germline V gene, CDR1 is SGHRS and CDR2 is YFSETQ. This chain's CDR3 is CASSLAGQGMNYGYTF. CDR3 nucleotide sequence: TGCGCCAGCAGCTTGGCTGGACAGGGTATGAACTATGGCTACACCTTC.

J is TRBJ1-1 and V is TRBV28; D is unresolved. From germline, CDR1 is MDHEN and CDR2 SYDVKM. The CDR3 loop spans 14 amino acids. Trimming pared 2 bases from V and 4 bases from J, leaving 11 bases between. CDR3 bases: TGTGCCAGCAGTTTACCTGGGGTTAGCACTGAAGCTTTCTTT. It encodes CASSLPGVSTEAFF.

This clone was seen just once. The CDR3: CASSRTSANTGELFF. DNA for the CDR3: TGTGCCAGCAGCCGGACTAGCGCGAACACCGGGGAGCTGTTTTTT. The chain combines TRBV7-2 with TRBJ2-2; 9 bases map to TRBD2. The CDR3 is 15 residues long. The germline gives CDR1 SGHTA, CDR2 FQGNSA. V was pared by 5 bases and J by 0 bases, with 1 base of the junction left unmatched.

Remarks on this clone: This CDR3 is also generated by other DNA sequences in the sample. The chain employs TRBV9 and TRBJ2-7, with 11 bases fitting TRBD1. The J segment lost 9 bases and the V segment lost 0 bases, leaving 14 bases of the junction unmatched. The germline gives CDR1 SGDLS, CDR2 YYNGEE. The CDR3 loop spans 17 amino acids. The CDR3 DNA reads TGTGCCAGCAGCGTAGACGGTCGGCCGGGACAGGGGGTGCGGCAGTACTTC. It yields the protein CASSVDGRPGQGVRQYF.

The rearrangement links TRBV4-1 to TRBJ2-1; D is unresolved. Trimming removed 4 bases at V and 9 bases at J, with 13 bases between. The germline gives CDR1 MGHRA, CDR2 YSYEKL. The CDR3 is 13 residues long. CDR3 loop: CASSRQDWSEQFF. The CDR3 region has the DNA TGCGCCAGCAGCCGCCAGGATTGGAGTGAGCAGTTCTTC.

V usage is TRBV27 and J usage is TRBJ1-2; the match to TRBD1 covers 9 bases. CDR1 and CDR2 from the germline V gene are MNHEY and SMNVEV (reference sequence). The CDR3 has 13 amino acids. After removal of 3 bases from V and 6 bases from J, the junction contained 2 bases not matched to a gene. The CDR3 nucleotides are TGTGCCAGCAGTTTCAGGGACAGGGATGGCTACACCTTC. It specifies CASSFRDRDGYTF.

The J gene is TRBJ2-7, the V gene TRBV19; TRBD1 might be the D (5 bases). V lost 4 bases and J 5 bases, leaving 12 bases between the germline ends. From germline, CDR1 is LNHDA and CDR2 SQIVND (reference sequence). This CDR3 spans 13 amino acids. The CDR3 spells CASSSQGNNEQYF. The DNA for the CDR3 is TGTGCCAGTAGTAGCCAGGGTAACAACGAGCAGTACTTC.

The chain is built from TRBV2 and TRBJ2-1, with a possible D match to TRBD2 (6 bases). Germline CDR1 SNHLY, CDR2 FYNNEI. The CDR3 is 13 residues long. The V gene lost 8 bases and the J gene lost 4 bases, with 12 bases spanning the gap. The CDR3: CASGWTTYNEQFF. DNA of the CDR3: TGTGCCAGCGGCTGGACTACTTACAATGAGCAGTTCTTC.

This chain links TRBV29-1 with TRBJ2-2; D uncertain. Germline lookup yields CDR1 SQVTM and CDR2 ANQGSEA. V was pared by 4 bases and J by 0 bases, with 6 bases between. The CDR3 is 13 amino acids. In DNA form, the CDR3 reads TGCAGCGTTGCAATTACGAACACCGGGGAGCTGTTTTTT. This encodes CSVAITNTGELFF.

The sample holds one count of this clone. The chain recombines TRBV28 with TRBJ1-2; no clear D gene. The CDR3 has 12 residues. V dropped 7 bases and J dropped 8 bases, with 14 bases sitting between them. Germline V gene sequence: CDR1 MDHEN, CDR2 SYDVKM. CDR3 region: CASNVRARGYTF. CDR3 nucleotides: TGTGCCAGCAACGTTCGGGCGCGAGGCTACACCTTC.

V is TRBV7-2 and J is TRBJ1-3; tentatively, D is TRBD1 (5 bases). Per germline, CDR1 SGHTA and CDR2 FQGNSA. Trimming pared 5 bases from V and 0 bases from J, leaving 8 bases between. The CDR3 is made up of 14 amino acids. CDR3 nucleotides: TGTGCCAGCAGCCCAGGGAGCTCTGGAAACACCATATATTTT. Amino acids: CASSPGSSGNTIYF.

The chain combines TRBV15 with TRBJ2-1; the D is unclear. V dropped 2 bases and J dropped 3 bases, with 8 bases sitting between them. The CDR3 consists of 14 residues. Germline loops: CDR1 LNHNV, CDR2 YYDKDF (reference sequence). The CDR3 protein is CATSRFWDYNEQFF. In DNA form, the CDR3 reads TGTGCCACCAGCAGATTCTGGGACTACAATGAGCAGTTCTTC.

The CDR3 protein is CASSSTGQEGYTF. The CDR3 DNA reads TGTGCCAGCAGCTCTACAGGGCAAGAGGGCTACACCTTC. The chain uses TRBV7-2 and TRBJ1-2; TRBD1 is a possible D gene (6 bases). There are 13 residues in the CDR3. Germline V CDR1 and CDR2: SGHTA, FQGNSA. V was shortened by 4 bases and J by 8 bases, with 14 bases between the two germline ends.

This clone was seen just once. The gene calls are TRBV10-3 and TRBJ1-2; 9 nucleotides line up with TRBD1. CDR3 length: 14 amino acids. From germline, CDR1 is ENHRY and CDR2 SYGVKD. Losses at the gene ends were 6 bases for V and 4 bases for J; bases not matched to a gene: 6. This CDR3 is CAIRAQGAGYGYTF. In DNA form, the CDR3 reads TGTGCCATCAGGGCACAGGGGGCGGGCTATGGCTACACCTTC.

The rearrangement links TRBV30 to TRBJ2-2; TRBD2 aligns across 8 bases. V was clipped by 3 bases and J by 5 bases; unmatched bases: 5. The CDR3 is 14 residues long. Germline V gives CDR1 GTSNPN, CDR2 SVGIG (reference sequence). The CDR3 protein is CAWSTAGGTGELFF. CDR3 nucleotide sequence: TGTGCCTGGAGCACTGCGGGAGGAACCGGGGAGCTGTTTTTT.